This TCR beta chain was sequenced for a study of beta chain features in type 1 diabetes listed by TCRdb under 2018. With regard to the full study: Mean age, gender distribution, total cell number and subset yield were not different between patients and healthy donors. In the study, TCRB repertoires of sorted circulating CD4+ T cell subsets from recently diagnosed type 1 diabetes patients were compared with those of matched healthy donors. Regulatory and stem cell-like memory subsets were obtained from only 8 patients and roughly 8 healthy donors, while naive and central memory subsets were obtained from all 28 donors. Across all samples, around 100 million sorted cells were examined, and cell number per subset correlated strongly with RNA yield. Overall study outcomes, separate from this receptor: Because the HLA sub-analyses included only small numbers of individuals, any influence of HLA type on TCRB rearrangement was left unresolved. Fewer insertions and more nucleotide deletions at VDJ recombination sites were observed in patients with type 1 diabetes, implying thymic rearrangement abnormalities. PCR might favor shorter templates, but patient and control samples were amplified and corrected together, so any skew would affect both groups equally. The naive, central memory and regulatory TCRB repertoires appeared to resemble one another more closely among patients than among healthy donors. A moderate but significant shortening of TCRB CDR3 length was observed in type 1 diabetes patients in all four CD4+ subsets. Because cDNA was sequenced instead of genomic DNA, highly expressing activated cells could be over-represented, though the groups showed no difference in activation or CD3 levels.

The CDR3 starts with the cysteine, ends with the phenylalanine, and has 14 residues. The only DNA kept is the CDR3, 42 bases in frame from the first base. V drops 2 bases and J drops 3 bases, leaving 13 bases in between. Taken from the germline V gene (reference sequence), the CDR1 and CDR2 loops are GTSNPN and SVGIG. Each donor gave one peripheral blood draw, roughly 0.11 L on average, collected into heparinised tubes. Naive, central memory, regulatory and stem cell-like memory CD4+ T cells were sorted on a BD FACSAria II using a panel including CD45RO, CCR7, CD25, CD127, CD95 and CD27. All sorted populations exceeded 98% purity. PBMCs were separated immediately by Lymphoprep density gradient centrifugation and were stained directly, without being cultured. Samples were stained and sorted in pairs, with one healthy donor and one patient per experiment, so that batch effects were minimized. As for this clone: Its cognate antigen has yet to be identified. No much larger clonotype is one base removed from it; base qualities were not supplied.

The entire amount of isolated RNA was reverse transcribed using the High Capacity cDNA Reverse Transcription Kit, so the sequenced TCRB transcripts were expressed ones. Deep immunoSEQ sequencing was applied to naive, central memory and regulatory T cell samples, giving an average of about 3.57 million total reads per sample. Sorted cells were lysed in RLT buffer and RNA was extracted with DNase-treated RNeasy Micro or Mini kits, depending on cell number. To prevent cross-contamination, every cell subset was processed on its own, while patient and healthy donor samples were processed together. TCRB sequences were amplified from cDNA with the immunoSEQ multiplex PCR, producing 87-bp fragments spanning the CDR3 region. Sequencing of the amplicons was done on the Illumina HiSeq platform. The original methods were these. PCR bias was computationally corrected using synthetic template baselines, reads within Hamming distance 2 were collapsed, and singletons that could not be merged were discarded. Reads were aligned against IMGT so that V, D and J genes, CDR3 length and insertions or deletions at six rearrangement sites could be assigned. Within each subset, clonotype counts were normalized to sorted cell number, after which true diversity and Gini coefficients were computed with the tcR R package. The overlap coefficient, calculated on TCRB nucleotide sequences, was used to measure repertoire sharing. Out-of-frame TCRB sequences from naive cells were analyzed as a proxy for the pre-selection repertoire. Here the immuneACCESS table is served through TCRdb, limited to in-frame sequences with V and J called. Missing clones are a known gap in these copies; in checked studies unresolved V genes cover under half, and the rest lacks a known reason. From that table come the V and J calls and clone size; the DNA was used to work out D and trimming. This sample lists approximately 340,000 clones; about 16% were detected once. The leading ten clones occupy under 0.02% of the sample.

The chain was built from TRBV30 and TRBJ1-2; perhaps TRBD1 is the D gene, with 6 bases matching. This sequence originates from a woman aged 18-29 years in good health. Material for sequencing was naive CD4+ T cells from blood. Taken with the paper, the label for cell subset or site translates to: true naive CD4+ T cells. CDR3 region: CAWSMGARDYGYTF. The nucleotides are TGTGCCTGGAGTATGGGGGCTCGGGACTATGGCTACACCTTC. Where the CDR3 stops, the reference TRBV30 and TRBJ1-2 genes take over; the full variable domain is SQTIHQWPATLVQPVGSPLSLECTVEGTSNPNLYWYRQAAGRGLQLLFYSVGIGQISSEVPQNLSASRPQDRQFILSSKKLLLSDSGFYLCAWSMGARDYGYTFGSGTRLTVV.